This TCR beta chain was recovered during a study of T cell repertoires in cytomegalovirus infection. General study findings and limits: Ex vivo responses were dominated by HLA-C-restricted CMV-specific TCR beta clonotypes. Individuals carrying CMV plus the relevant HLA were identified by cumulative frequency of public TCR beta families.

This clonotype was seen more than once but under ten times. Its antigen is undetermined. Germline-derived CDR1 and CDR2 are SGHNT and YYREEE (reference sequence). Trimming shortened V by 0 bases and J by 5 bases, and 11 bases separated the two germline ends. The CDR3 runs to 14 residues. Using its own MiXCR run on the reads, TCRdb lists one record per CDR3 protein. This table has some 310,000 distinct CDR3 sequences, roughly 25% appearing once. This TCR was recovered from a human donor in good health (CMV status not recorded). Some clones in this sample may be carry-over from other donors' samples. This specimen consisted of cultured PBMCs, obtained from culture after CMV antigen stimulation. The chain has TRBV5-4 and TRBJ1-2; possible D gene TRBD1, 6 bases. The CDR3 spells CASSLVQGGYGYTF. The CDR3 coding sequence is TGTGCCAGCAGCTTGGTCCAAGGGGGGTATGGCTACACCTTC.